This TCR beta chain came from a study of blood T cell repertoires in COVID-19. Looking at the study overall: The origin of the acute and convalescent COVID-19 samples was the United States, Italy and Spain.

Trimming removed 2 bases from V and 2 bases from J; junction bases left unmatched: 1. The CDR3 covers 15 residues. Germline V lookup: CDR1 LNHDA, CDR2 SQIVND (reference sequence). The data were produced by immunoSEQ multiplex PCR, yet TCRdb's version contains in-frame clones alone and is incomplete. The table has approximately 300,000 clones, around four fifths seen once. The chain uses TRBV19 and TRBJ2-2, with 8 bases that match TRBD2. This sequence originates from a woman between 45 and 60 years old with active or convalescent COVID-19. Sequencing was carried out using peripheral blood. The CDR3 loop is CASSILAGNTGELFF. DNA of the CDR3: TGTGCCAGTAGTATACTAGCGGGCAACACCGGGGAGCTGTTTTTT.